This TCR beta chain was documented in a study of CD8 T cells in ankylosing spondylitis. The study, taken as a whole, reports: Disease-associated clones were reportedly significantly overrepresented in matched ankylosing spondylitis synovial fluid. Prior work had noted some motif variants in reactive arthritis blood and synovial fluid. Disease-linked clones bore a CD8+ phenotype, appearing relatively rarely in peripheral blood.

TCRdb itself ran the 5' RACE reads through MiXCR, one entry per CDR3 protein. The profile shows some 87,000 distinct CDR3 sequences, more than 25% of them singletons. The length of the CDR3 is 16 residues. V was trimmed by 1 base and J by 0 bases, leaving 11 bases between them. Per the germline V gene, CDR1 is SGHVS and CDR2 is FQNEAQ. As regards this clonotype: Its antigen is undetermined.

This sequence was found in a male donor with ankylosing spondylitis or in good health (not recorded which). V gene TRBV7-8 combines with J gene TRBJ2-3, with D hard to call. Sequencing used blood, either unsorted or a sorted T cell fraction (not recorded which). Here the CDR3 DNA reads TGTGCCAGCAGCTTAGGCCCAGCGACTAGCACAGATACGCAGTATTTT. Amino acids: CASSLGPATSTDTQYF.